This T cell receptor beta chain appears in the sequencing data of a study of T cell responses to AZD1222 COVID-19 vaccine. Some clones are missing from TCRdb's copy, which holds only in-frame ones; the method was immunoSEQ multiplex PCR. This sample has 65,000 to 100,000 clones, with 65% to 85% found just once. V gave up 1 base and J gave up 3 bases, with 12 bases separating them. Per germline, CDR1 SGHVS and CDR2 FNYEAQ. CDR3 length equals 15 residues. The source is an adult in good health. The V call is TRBV7-6, the J call TRBJ2-5; TRBD1 or TRBD2 may be the D gene (5 bases each). Sequenced here: peripheral blood, sampled on day 0 of AZD1222 vaccination. The CDR3 spells CASSLGPGTKETQYF. The CDR3, as DNA: TGTGCCAGCAGCTTAGGCCCAGGGACCAAAGAGACCCAGTACTTC.